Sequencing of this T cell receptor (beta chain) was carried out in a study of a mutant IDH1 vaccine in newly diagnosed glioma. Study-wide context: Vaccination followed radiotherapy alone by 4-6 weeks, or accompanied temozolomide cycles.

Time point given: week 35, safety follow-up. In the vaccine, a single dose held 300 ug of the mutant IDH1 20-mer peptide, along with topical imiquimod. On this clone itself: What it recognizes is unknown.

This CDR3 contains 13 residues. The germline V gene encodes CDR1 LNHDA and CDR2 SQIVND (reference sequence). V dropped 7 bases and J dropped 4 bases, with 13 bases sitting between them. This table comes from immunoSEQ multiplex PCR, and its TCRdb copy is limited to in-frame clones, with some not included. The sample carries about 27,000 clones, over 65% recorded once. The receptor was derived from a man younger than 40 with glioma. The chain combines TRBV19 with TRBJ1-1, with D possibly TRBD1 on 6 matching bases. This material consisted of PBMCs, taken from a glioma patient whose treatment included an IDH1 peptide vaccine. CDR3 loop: CASKYTGITEAFF. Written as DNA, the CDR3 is TGTGCCAGTAAATATACAGGGATCACTGAAGCTTTCTTT. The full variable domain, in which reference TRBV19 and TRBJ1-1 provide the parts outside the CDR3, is DGGITQSPKYLFRKEGQNVTLSCEQNLNHDAMYWYRQDPGQGLRLIYYSQIVNDFQKGDIAEGYSVSREKKESFPLTVTSAQKNPTAFYLCASKYTGITEAFFGQGTRLTVV.